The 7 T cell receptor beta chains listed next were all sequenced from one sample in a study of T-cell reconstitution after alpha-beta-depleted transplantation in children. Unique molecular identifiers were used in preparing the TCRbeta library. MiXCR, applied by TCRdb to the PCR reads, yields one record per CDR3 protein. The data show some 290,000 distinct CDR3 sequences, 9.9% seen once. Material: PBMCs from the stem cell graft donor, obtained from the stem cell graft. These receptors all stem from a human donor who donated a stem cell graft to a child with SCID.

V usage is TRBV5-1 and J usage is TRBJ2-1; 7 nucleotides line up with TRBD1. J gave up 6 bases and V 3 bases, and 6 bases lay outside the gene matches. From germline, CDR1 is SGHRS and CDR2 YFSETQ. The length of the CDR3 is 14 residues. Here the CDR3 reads CASSSTGVGNEQFF. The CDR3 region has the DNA TGCGCCAGCAGCTCCACAGGGGTCGGCAATGAGCAGTTCTTC.

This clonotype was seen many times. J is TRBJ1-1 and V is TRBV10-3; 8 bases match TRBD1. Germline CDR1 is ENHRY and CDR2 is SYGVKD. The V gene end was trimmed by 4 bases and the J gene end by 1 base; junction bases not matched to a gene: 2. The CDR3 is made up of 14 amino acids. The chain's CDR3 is CAISVTGGNTEAFF. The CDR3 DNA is TGTGCCATCAGTGTAACAGGGGGGAACACTGAAGCTTTCTTT.

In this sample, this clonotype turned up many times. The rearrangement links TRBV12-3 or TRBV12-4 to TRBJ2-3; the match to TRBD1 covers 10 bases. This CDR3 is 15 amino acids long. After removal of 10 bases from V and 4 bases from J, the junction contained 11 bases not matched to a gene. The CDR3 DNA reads TGTGCCACCCTCCAGGGGGACAGGGGTCCAGATACGCAGTATTTT. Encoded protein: CATLQGDRGPDTQYF.

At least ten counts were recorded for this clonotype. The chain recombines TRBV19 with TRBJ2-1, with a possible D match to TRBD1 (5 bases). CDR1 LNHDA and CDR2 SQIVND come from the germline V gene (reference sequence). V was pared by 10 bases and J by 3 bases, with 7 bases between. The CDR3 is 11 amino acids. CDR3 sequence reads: CATQGYNEQFF. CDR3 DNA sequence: TGTGCCACCCAGGGCTACAATGAGCAGTTCTTC. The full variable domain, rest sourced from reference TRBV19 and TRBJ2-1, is DGGITQSPKYLFRKEGQNVTLSCEQNLNHDAMYWYRQDPGQGLRLIYYSQIVNDFQKGDIAEGYSVSREKKESFPLTVTSAQKNPTAFYLCATQGYNEQFFGPGTRLTVL.

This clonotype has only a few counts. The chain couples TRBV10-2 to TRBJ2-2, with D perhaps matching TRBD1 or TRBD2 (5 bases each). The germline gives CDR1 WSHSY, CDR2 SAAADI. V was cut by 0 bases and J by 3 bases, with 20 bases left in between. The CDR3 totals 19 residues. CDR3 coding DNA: TGCGCCAGCAGTGAGTCGGGGAGTTGGGGCGTTCGGGACACCGGGGAGCTGTTTTTT. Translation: CASSESGSWGVRDTGELFF.

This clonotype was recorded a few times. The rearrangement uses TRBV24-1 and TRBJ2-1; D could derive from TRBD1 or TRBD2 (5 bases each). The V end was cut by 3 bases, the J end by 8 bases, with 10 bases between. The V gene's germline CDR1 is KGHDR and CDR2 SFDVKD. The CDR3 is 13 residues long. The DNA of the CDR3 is TGTGCCACCAGTGATGGGACGGCCGATGAGCAGTTCTTC. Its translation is CATSDGTADEQFF.

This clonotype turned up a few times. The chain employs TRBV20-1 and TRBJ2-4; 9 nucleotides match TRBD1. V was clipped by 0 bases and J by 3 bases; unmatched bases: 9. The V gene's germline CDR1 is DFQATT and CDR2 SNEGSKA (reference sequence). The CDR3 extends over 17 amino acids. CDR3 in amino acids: CSARESWGQGGKNIQYF. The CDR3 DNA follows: TGCAGTGCTAGAGAGAGCTGGGGACAGGGTGGCAAAAACATTCAGTACTTC.